The 25 T cell receptor beta chains presented below share a single source sample, sequenced in a study of molecular identifiers for immune sequencing clone quantification (dated by TCRdb to about 2018). The library was made by PCR. For sequencing, an Illumina HiSeq 4000 was employed. TCRdb reprocessed the public reads (quality trimming at Q25 with fastp, clone calling with MiXCR) and kept in-frame beta chains. A single entry per CDR3 protein holds the most common genes and DNA from its merged rows. The sample table shows 62,000 or so distinct CDR3 sequences, and around 18% are seen once. The leading ten clones occupy over 1.3% of the sample. The specimen sequenced was naive CD8+ T cells from blood, with Jurkat cell RNA spiked in. The cell subset or site label for this specimen denotes: FACS-sorted CD8+CD4-CCR7+CD45RA+ naive T cells. The receptors originated from a human donor in good health. Some libraries in this study had Jurkat cell RNA spiked in.

In its sample, this clonotype was seen a few times. J is TRBJ2-7 and V is TRBV27, with a possible D match to TRBD2 (5 bases). Trimming stripped 1 base from V and 0 bases from J, with 10 bases between. In germline, CDR1 is MNHEY, CDR2 SMNVEV (reference sequence). This CDR3 is 15 amino acids long. The CDR3 nucleotides are TGTGCCAGCAGTTTATTCAGCGGTAACTCCTACGAGCAGTACTTC. Translated: CASSLFSGNSYEQYF.

This clonotype was counted between two and nine times. A clone one base away is much larger, so this may be a read error. The V and J genes are TRBV7-9 and TRBJ2-6, with D uncertain. The germline gives CDR1 SEHNR, CDR2 FQNEAQ (reference sequence). CDR3 length: 16 amino acids. V was shortened by 11 bases and J by 0 bases, with 17 bases between the two germline ends. This chain's CDR3 is CAGVPHGSSGANVLTF. CDR3 bases: TGTGCCGGCGTCCCACATGGTAGCTCTGGGGCCAACGTCCTGACTTTC.

This clonotype was found many times. V gene TRBV5-4 combines with J gene TRBJ2-5, with 8 nucleotides matching TRBD1. The CDR3 consists of 15 residues. Looked up from germline, CDR1 is SGHNT and CDR2 is YYREEE (reference sequence). V lost 0 bases, J lost 6 bases, and 7 bases stayed unmatched. CDR3 amino acids: CASSLEAGGTKTQYF. CDR3 DNA: TGTGCCAGCAGCTTGGAGGCAGGGGGCACGAAGACCCAGTACTTC.

There are many counts of this clonotype. The V gene is TRBV20-1, the J gene TRBJ2-3; possibly TRBD2 for D (5 bases). Per the germline V gene, CDR1 is DFQATT and CDR2 is SNEGSKA (reference sequence). The CDR3 runs 14 residues. Trimming took 7 bases from V and 2 from J, leaving 16 bases between them. CDR3 nucleotides: TGCAGTGAGCGGTTTGCGTCCGACACAGATACGCAGTATTTT. Its translation is CSERFASDTDTQYF.

This clonotype was picked up many times. V is TRBV4-1 and J is TRBJ2-7; maybe TRBD1 (6 bases). V lost 0 bases, J lost 4 bases, and 10 bases lay in between. The CDR3 length is 14 residues. CDR1 and CDR2 (germline): MGHRA, YSYEKL. The DNA for the CDR3 is TGCGCCAGCAGCCAAGAGGGGGCAGCTTACGAGCAGTACTTC. It is translated as CASSQEGAAYEQYF.

Concerning this clonotype itself: A read error may explain this, as a much larger clone is one base away. The CDR3 bases are TGCAGCACCCAGGGTGCGGACACCGGGGAGCTGTTTTTT. Amino acids: CSTQGADTGELFF. J is TRBJ2-2 and V is TRBV29-1, with TRBD1 as a possible D gene (5 bases). V shed 8 bases and J shed 3 bases, with 13 bases lying between them. CDR3 length: 13 residues. The germline V gene encodes CDR1 SQVTM and CDR2 ANQGSEA.

Ten or more counts support this clonotype. This chain links TRBV6-2 or TRBV6-3 with TRBJ2-7; no firm D call. Trimming took 6 bases from V and 2 from J, leaving 26 bases between them. Germline V gives CDR1 MNHEY, CDR2 SVGEGT. The CDR3 totals 18 residues. The CDR3 reads CASRTTFRTSTWAYEQYF. The DNA for the CDR3 is TGTGCCAGCAGAACCACCTTCCGGACGAGCACTTGGGCCTACGAGCAGTACTTC.

This clonotype was seen at least ten times. The chain links TRBV11-2 to TRBJ2-2, with D possibly TRBD1 on 6 matching bases. CDR3 length: 12 amino acids. V lost 10 bases to trimming and J lost 5 bases, with 11 bases between them. Germline values: CDR1 SGHAT, CDR2 FQNNGV. The CDR3, as DNA: TGTGCCACCGTGAGGGGGACCGGGGAGCTGTTTTTT. Translating gives CATVRGTGELFF.

Details on this clonotype: This may stem from a read error, because a much larger clone lies one nucleotide away. The chain employs TRBV7-6 and TRBJ2-7; 9 bases fit TRBD2. From germline, CDR1 is SGHVS and CDR2 FNYEAQ. The J segment lost 3 bases and the V segment lost 8 bases, leaving 14 bases of the junction unmatched. The CDR3 has 16 amino acids. CDR3 protein: CASCLTASGTYYEQYF. CDR3 DNA sequence: TGTGCCAGCTGCCTAACGGCTAGCGGGACGTACTACGAGCAGTACTTC.

This clonotype was seen many times. The chain recombines TRBV3-1 with TRBJ2-5, with 12 bases lining up with TRBD2. The CDR3 is 17 residues long. Germline V gene sequence: CDR1 LGHDT, CDR2 YNNKEL (reference sequence). V lost 3 bases, J lost 4 bases, and 9 bases stayed unmatched. CDR3 region: CASSQTSGSTGRETQYF. The DNA for the CDR3 is TGTGCCAGCAGCCAGACTAGCGGGAGCACCGGAAGAGAGACCCAGTACTTC.

This clonotype was detected many times. The rearrangement joins TRBV11-2 to TRBJ2-3; TRBD2 matches 7 bases. V lost 3 bases, J lost 0 bases, and 12 bases stayed unmatched. The CDR3 length is 18 residues. CDR1 and CDR2 (germline): SGHAT, FQNNGV. The CDR3 is CASSFRTSGSLSTDTQYF. CDR3 nucleotide sequence: TGTGCCAGCAGCTTCCGGACTAGTGGGTCCCTAAGCACAGATACGCAGTATTTT.

The table lists this clonotype with many counts. The V and J genes are TRBV24-1 and TRBJ2-3; TRBD2 aligns across 8 bases. This CDR3 has 16 amino acids. Germline V gene data show CDR1 as KGHDR and CDR2 as SFDVKD. J lost 2 bases, V lost 3 bases, and 6 bases had no gene match. The CDR3 sequence is CATSDNSGMHTDTQYF. CDR3 coding DNA: TGTGCCACCAGTGATAATAGCGGGATGCACACAGATACGCAGTATTTT.

This clonotype was counted between two and nine times. The J gene is TRBJ1-1, the V gene TRBV27; D ambiguous. The CDR3 is made up of 14 amino acids. Per the germline V gene, CDR1 is MNHEY and CDR2 is SMNVEV (reference sequence). Trimming cost V 7 bases and J 3 bases, with 15 bases left between them. This chain's CDR3 is CASTKAGLDTEAFF. As DNA, the CDR3 is TGTGCCAGCACTAAAGCCGGACTGGACACTGAAGCTTTCTTT.

This clonotype was counted ten times or more. The J gene is TRBJ1-1, the V gene TRBV4-3; D is unclear. The germline V gene encodes CDR1 LGHNA and CDR2 YSLEER. The V and J ends lost 4 bases and 0 bases respectively, with 12 bases between them. This CDR3 has 15 residues. The DNA for the CDR3 is TGCGCCAGCAGCCTCTCGAGGGCCCTGAACACTGAAGCTTTCTTT. Its protein is CASSLSRALNTEAFF.

This clonotype appeared many times. The chain has TRBV5-4 and TRBJ1-1; D ambiguous. V dropped 0 bases and J dropped 5 bases, with 14 bases sitting between them. The CDR3 covers 15 residues. Germline V gives CDR1 SGHNT, CDR2 YYREEE (reference sequence). This chain's CDR3 is CASSLGPGWGTEAFF. The CDR3 nucleotides are TGTGCCAGCAGCTTGGGACCGGGCTGGGGAACTGAAGCTTTCTTT.

In the case of this clonotype: The germline gene is not matched at one end of the junction; a read error may be the cause. The chain couples TRBV7-9 to TRBJ1-4; D not certain. The length of the CDR3 is 14 residues. Germline values: CDR1 SEHNR, CDR2 FQNEAQ (reference sequence). The CDR3 DNA reads as TGTGCCAGCAGCTTAGGTGCGGGGTTTGAAAAACTGGTTTTT. Translating it yields CASSLGAGFEKLVF.

This clonotype appeared many times. V gene TRBV7-8 combines with J gene TRBJ1-1, with 7 bases fitting TRBD1. The CDR3 has 11 amino acids. From germline, CDR1 is SGHVS and CDR2 FQNEAQ. V dropped 4 bases and J dropped 11; count of bases not matched to a gene: 4. CDR3 sequence (DNA): TGTGCCAGCAGCTCTGACAGGGACGCTTTCTTT. Its translation: CASSSDRDAFF.

The V call is TRBV12-5, the J call TRBJ2-3; D is undetermined. V was shortened by 1 base and J by 6 bases, with 14 bases between the two germline ends. The germline V gene encodes CDR1 LGHNT and CDR2 FRNRAP. The CDR3 is 15 residues long. The CDR3 DNA reads as TGTGCTAGTGGTTTGGACTACGCCCACTCCGATACGCAGTATTTT. It specifies CASGLDYAHSDTQYF.

This clonotype showed up many times. The V gene is TRBV9, the J gene TRBJ2-5; TRBD2 matches at 7 bases. J lost 5 bases, V lost 0 bases, and 13 bases had no gene match. The CDR3 is made up of 17 amino acids. The germline V gene has CDR1 SGDLS and CDR2 YYNGEE. CDR3: CASSVDYEGGLRETQYF. The CDR3 DNA sequence: TGTGCCAGCAGCGTAGATTACGAGGGAGGGCTCCGGGAGACCCAGTACTTC. Full variable domain (remainder filled in from reference TRBV9 and TRBJ2-5): DSGVTQTPKHLITATGQRVTLRCSPRSGDLSVYWYQQSLDQGLQFLIQYYNGEERAKGNILERFSAQQFPDLHSELNLSSLELGDSALYFCASSVDYEGGLRETQYFGPGTRLLVL.

The chain has TRBV12-3 or TRBV12-4 and TRBJ2-7; D gene ambiguous. V dropped 6 bases and J dropped 3 bases, with 6 bases sitting between them. This CDR3 is 11 amino acids long. The chain's CDR3 is CASRSNYEQYF. DNA of the CDR3: TGTGCCAGCAGATCCAACTACGAGCAGTACTTC.

The rearrangement uses TRBV4-3 and TRBJ1-5; no definite D call. The V end was cut by 0 bases, the J end by 7 bases, with 13 bases between. This CDR3 comprises 15 residues. CDR1 LGHNA and CDR2 YSLEER come from the germline V gene. Here the CDR3 reads CASSQDWAGKQPQHF. DNA of the CDR3: TGCGCCAGCAGCCAAGATTGGGCAGGAAAGCAGCCCCAGCATTTT.

There are a few counts of this clonotype. This chain uses TRBV14 with TRBJ2-7, with unresolved D. From germline, CDR1 is SGHDN and CDR2 FVKESK. The CDR3 has 10 residues. With 3 bases removed from V and 7 bases from J, the gap between germline ends came to 4 bases. CDR3 protein: CASSHGEQYF. The CDR3 DNA sequence: TGTGCCAGCAGCCATGGAGAGCAGTACTTC.

This clonotype was detected ten times or more. The rearrangement links TRBV7-9 to TRBJ2-7, with 7 bases identical to TRBD2. The germline CDR1 and CDR2 sequences are SEHNR and FQNEAQ (reference sequence). V shed 1 base, J shed 5 bases, and the junction held 11 bases outside the gene matches. The CDR3 has 16 residues. For the CDR3, the DNA is TGTGCCAGCAGCTTAGGATTCGGCGGGAGTATCGACGAGCAGTACTTC. Its translation: CASSLGFGGSIDEQYF. The full variable domain, completed using reference TRBV7-9 and TRBJ2-7, is DTGVSQNPRHKITKRGQNVTFRCDPISEHNRLYWYRQTLGQGPEFLTYFQNEAQLEKSRLLSDRFSAERPKGSFSTLEIQRTEQGDSAMYLCASSLGFGGSIDEQYFGPGTRLTVT.

There are many counts of this clonotype. The CDR3 bases are TGTGCCAGCAGTTATACAGGTTCCTACGAGCAGTACTTC. It codes for CASSYTGSYEQYF. V is TRBV6-5 and J is TRBJ2-7, with D possibly TRBD1 on 5 matching bases. With 3 bases removed from V and 1 base from J, the gap between germline ends came to 7 bases. Germline loops: CDR1 MNHEY, CDR2 SVGAGI. CDR3 size: 13 residues.

About this clonotype: A much larger clone differs by one base, so this may be a read error. The gene calls are TRBV5-1 and TRBJ1-1, with D unresolved. The germline gives CDR1 SGHRS, CDR2 YFSETQ. This CDR3 contains 12 residues. CDR3 sequence reads: CASGLYGSEAFF. CDR3 DNA sequence: TGCGCCAGCGGCTTGTACGGGTCTGAAGCTTTCTTT.